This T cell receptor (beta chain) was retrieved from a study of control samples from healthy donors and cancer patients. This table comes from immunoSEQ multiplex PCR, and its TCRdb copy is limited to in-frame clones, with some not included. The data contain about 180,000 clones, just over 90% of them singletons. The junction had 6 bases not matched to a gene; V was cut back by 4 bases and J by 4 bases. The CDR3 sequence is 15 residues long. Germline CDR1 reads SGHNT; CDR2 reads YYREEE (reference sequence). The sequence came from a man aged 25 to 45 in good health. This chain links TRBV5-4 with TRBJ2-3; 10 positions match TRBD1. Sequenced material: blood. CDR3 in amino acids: CASSPTGGEPDTQYF. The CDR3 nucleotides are TGTGCCAGCAGCCCGACAGGGGGCGAGCCAGATACGCAGTATTTT.